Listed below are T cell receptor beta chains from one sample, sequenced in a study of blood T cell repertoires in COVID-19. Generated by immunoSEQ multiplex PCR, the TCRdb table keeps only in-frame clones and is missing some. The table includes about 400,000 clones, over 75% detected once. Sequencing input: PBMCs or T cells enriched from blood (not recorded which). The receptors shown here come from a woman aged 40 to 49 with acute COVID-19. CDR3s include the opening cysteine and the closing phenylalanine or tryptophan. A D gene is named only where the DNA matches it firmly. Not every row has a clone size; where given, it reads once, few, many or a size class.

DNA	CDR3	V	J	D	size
TGTGCCAGCAGCACCGGACTAGCGGGGGGATTGGCAGATACGCAGTATTTT	CASSTGLAGGLADTQYF	TRBV5-4	TRBJ2-3	TRBD2	NA
TGTGCCAGCAACGAGAATAGCAATCAGCCCCAGCATTTT	CASNENSNQPQHF	TRBV6-5	TRBJ1-5	NA	NA
TGTGCCAGCAGCGGCCACTACAGCACAGATACGCAGTATTTT	CASSGHYSTDTQYF	TRBV9	TRBJ2-3	NA	NA
TGTGCCAGCAGTTTCCGACTGCGCTACGAGCAGTACTTC	CASSFRLRYEQYF	TRBV27	TRBJ2-7	NA	once
TGCGCCAGCAGCTTTCCGCTAGCGGGTCGCTTGGAGACCCAGTACTTC	CASSFPLAGRLETQYF	TRBV5-1	TRBJ2-5	TRBD2	once
TGTGCCAGCAGTTACGGAAAGGGGTGGAATGAGCAGTTCTTC	CASSYGKGWNEQFF	TRBV6-5	TRBJ2-1	NA	once
TGTGCCAGCAGGCGGACTAGTTCCGCCGAGACCCAGTACTTC	CASRRTSSAETQYF	TRBV6-5	TRBJ2-5	TRBD2	NA
TGTGCCAGCAGCTTGGTCTTAGCGGGGGTAGAGACCCAGTACTTC	CASSLVLAGVETQYF	TRBV5-6	TRBJ2-5	TRBD2	NA
TGTGCCAGCAGACCGGGACAGTATGGCTACACCTTC	CASRPGQYGYTF	TRBV2	TRBJ1-2	TRBD1	NA
TGTGCCACCAGTGTGTGTGACAGGGAGGCTCGGGAGGGTGAAAAACTGTTTTTT	CATSVCDREAREGEKLFF	TRBV24-1	TRBJ1-4	TRBD1	once
TGTGCCAGCAGTGTCTCCCCCGACAGGGAAGCCTACGAGCAGTACTTC	CASSVSPDREAYEQYF	TRBV2	TRBJ2-7	TRBD1	NA
TGTGCCAGCAGTGAAGTCGGGGGGCCCCAAGAGACCCAGTACTTC	CASSEVGGPQETQYF	TRBV6-1	TRBJ2-5	NA	NA
TGTGCCAGCAGCTTACTAGGTGAAAAACTGTTTTTT	CASSLLGEKLFF	TRBV7-9	TRBJ1-4	NA	NA
TGTGCCAGCAGTTCGGCAGGGGAGATCTATGGCTACACCTTC	CASSSAGEIYGYTF	TRBV7-2	TRBJ1-2	NA	NA
TGTGCCAGCAGCTCGTCCCTGACTAGCGGGGAACAGTATTTT	CASSSSLTSGEQYF	TRBV11-2	TRBJ2-3	TRBD2	NA
TGTGCCAGCAGCGATAGCGGGGACACCCGCACAGATACGCAGTATTTT	CASSDSGDTRTDTQYF	TRBV9	TRBJ2-3	TRBD2	NA
TGTGCCAGCTCACCCCCCGGACGGGGGGAGCGGGCCTACGAGCAGTACTTC	CASSPPGRGERAYEQYF	TRBV18	TRBJ2-7	TRBD2	NA
TGTGCCTGGAGCGACTTGGACAGGGGGACTACCTATGGCTACACCTTC	CAWSDLDRGTTYGYTF	TRBV30	TRBJ1-2	TRBD1	NA
TGTGCCAGCAGCCAAGATGACAGGGCGGGAGAGACCCAGTACTTC	CASSQDDRAGETQYF	TRBV3-1/TRBV3-2	TRBJ2-5	TRBD1	NA
TGTGCCAGTAAAGACAGCTATGGCTACACCTTC	CASKDSYGYTF	TRBV5-6	TRBJ1-2	NA	NA
TGTGCCAGCAGCCCGGGGGGGTTTGTCTACGAGCAGTACTTC	CASSPGGFVYEQYF	TRBV7-8	TRBJ2-7	TRBD2	NA
TGTGCCAGCAGCTTAGATCCTAGCTCCTACGAGCAGTACTTC	CASSLDPSSYEQYF	TRBV11-2	TRBJ2-7	NA	NA
TGCGCCAGCAGCGTAGGGACAGCAAACTATGGCTACACCTTC	CASSVGTANYGYTF	TRBV5-1	TRBJ1-2	TRBD1	NA
TGTGCCAGCACAGGTTGGACAGGGGGGAGGGGTGAGCAGTTCTTC	CASTGWTGGRGEQFF	TRBV6-5	TRBJ2-1	TRBD1	NA
TGCAGTGCTAGTGTTCAGGTGAACTATGGCTACACCTTC	CSASVQVNYGYTF	TRBV20-1	TRBJ1-2	NA	NA
TGTGCCAGCAGTGTAACAGGGGACTATGGCTACACCTTC	CASSVTGDYGYTF	TRBV12-3/TRBV12-4	TRBJ1-2	TRBD1	NA
TGTGCCAGCAGGGATCTGAGGGGGCGCATCCATGGCTACACCTTC	CASRDLRGRIHGYTF	TRBV27	TRBJ1-2	TRBD1	NA
TGCGCCAGCAGTGAGCCAGGGGACAGTGAAAAACTGTTTTTT	CASSEPGDSEKLFF	TRBV10-2	TRBJ1-4	TRBD1	once
TGCGCCACCCAAGGGCAGGGGAGGGCCGAAGCTTTCTTT	CATQGQGRAEAFF	TRBV10-1	TRBJ1-1	NA	NA
TGTGCCAGTAGCCTGAACGGGGGGTTGACTGAAGCTTTCTTT	CASSLNGGLTEAFF	TRBV19	TRBJ1-1	NA	NA
TGTGCCAGTAGGGAAGCGGGGGGCAGTGCAGATACGCAGTATTTT	CASREAGGSADTQYF	TRBV19	TRBJ2-3	TRBD2	NA
TGTGCCATCAGTGAGTTTCCAGACTCCTACGAGCAGTACTTC	CAISEFPDSYEQYF	TRBV10-3	TRBJ2-7	NA	NA
TGTGCCAGCAGCTGGAGCATGAACACTGAAGCTTTCTTT	CASSWSMNTEAFF	TRBV5-4	TRBJ1-1	NA	NA
TGTGCCACCCGGGAAGCTTCGGTCTATGGCTACACCTTC	CATREASVYGYTF	TRBV28	TRBJ1-2	NA	NA
TGTGCCAGCAGCTTAGGGGAGGCTGGAAACACCATATATTTT	CASSLGEAGNTIYF	TRBV7-9	TRBJ1-3	NA	once
TGCGCCAGCAGCCTGGGACTAGTCAACACCGGGGAGCTGTTTTTT	CASSLGLVNTGELFF	TRBV5-1	TRBJ2-2	TRBD2	NA
TGTGCCATCAGTGGACAGGAGAACACTGAAGCTTTCTTT	CAISGQENTEAFF	TRBV10-3	TRBJ1-1	NA	NA
TGTGCCAGCAGACGAACGACCCCGCTAGCGGGGGATTTCTACAATGAGCAGTTCTTC	CASRRTTPLAGDFYNEQFF	TRBV5-6	TRBJ2-1	TRBD2	NA
TGTGCCATCAGTGAAGGCGGGGGTATGCGAGAGACCCAGTACTTC	CAISEGGGMRETQYF	TRBV10-3	TRBJ2-5	TRBD2	NA
TGTGCCAGCAGTGACGGGTTGCAGAGTACCATTCAGTACTTC	CASSDGLQSTIQYF	TRBV25-1	TRBJ2-4	NA	NA